This is a list of T cell receptor beta chains from one sample in a study of cytomegalovirus exposure and HLA in healthy donors. Data came from immunoSEQ multiplex PCR; TCRdb stores just in-frame clones and leaves some out. The table records 90,000 to 120,000 clones, approximately 76% of them present only once. The sequenced sample consisted of PBMCs. These receptors originate from a man between 18 and 35 years old in good health and CMV-seronegative. The CDR3 runs from the conserved cysteine through the conserved F or W. The D gene is left open where the match is weak. Clone size is shown for a subset of rows, as once, few, many or a class of expanded clone.

clone size,V gene,J gene,D gene,CDR3 DNA,CDR3 protein
.,TRBV7-9,TRBJ2-2,.,TGTGCCAGCAGCCTACGAGACAGGTCCGGGGAGCTGTTTTTT,CASSLRDRSGELFF
.,TRBV7-6,TRBJ2-1,.,TGTGCCAGCAGCTTTCGGGATAATAACAATGAGCAGTTCTTC,CASSFRDNNNEQFF
few,TRBV5-4,TRBJ1-1,.,TGTGCCAGCAGCTTGGAAGGGGTGGGCACTGAAGCTTTCTTT,CASSLEGVGTEAFF
.,TRBV27,TRBJ2-7,.,TGTGCCAGCAGTTTTGAGGGGGGACAGTCCTACGAGCGGTACTTC,CASSFEGGQSYERYF
.,TRBV6-1,TRBJ1-6,TRBD1,TGTGCCAGCAGTGAATTCGGACAGGGTCGATATAATTCACCCCTCCACTTT,CASSEFGQGRYNSPLHF
.,TRBV6-4,TRBJ2-1,.,TGTGCCAGCAGTGACTCCCAGGGTTCCTACAATGAGCAGTTCTTC,CASSDSQGSYNEQFF
.,TRBV9,TRBJ2-7,.,TGTGCCAGCAGCGTAGGCGGGGCGAACTCCTACGAGCAGTACTTC,CASSVGGANSYEQYF
.,TRBV11-2,TRBJ2-2,TRBD1,TGTGCCAGCAGCTTAGGGACAGGACCCACCGGGGAGCTGTTTTTT,CASSLGTGPTGELFF
.,TRBV13,TRBJ1-5,.,TGTGCCAGCAGCCAAGGGCGGGGGGCGGATCAGCCCCAGCATTTT,CASSQGRGADQPQHF
.,TRBV11-2,TRBJ2-2,.,TGTGCCAGCAGCTTCGGACTGATGAACACCGGGGAGCTGTTTTTT,CASSFGLMNTGELFF
once,TRBV5-1,TRBJ2-1,.,TGCGCCAGCAGCTTGGGGGGGATTAGCGGTGAGCAGTTCTTC,CASSLGGISGEQFF
.,TRBV7-6,TRBJ2-5,.,TGTGCCAGCAGCCCGACCTCGTCGGGAAACCAAGAGACCCAGTACTTC,CASSPTSSGNQETQYF
.,TRBV7-2,TRBJ1-2,.,TGTGCCAGCAGCTTAGCGCAGGGGACGGCCTATGGCTACACCTTC,CASSLAQGTAYGYTF
.,TRBV5-4,TRBJ2-2,.,TGTGCCAGCAGCTTGGGTAGGACAGTTTCCGGGGAGCTGTTTTTT,CASSLGRTVSGELFF
.,TRBV6-5,TRBJ2-3,TRBD1,TGTGCCAGCAGTCCCCGGGACAGGGGAGGAGATACGCAGTATTTT,CASSPRDRGGDTQYF
.,TRBV7-2,TRBJ2-7,.,TGTGCCAGCAGCTTAGGCGTCTACGAGCAGTACTTC,CASSLGVYEQYF
.,TRBV19,TRBJ1-3,TRBD1,TGTGCCAGTAGTATCCAGGGGGCTGGAGACACCATATATTTT,CASSIQGAGDTIYF
.,TRBV19,TRBJ1-1,.,TGTGCCAGTAGTAATTTGAGGGAAGCTTTCTTT,CASSNLREAFF
.,TRBV4-3,TRBJ2-1,TRBD1,TGCGCCAGCAGCCCCGGGACAGCTGACAATGAGCAGTTCTTC,CASSPGTADNEQFF
.,TRBV5-1,TRBJ1-6,.,TGCGCCAGCAGCTTGGAATTTTCAGGGCTGAAATCACCCCTCCACTTT,CASSLEFSGLKSPLHF
.,TRBV10-2,TRBJ2-3,TRBD2,TGCGCCAGCAGGGAGCGGGGACTAGCGGGGGGGCCCACAGATACGCAGTATTTT,CASRERGLAGGPTDTQYF
.,TRBV5-1,TRBJ1-4,.,TGCGCCAGCAGCTTGGTATCTGGGAGTGAAAAACTGTTTTTT,CASSLVSGSEKLFF
once,TRBV19,TRBJ2-1,.,TGTGCCAGTAGTATCAGACAGTCCGGCGAGCAGTTCTTC,CASSIRQSGEQFF
.,TRBV6-5,TRBJ1-5,.,TGTGCCAGCAGTTACTCGACCCCCAACGCCGGGCAGCCCCAGCATTTT,CASSYSTPNAGQPQHF
.,TRBV10-3,TRBJ2-7,.,TGTGCCATCAGGAAGGAGCAGGGGGGCGAGCAGTACTTC,CAIRKEQGGEQYF
.,TRBV19,TRBJ2-2,.,TGTGCCAGTAGTATACAGGGGCGGTACACCGGGGAGCTGTTTTTT,CASSIQGRYTGELFF
.,TRBV9,TRBJ2-3,.,TGTGCCAGCAGCGTAGCGGGGGGCACGCAGTATTTT,CASSVAGGTQYF
.,TRBV7-8,TRBJ2-7,.,TGTGCCAGCAGCGTTTCTTCAGGGGGGTACGAGCAGTACTTC,CASSVSSGGYEQYF
once,TRBV4-3,TRBJ1-4,.,TGCGCCAGCAGCCAGTATATCAATGAAAAACTGTTTTTT,CASSQYINEKLFF
.,TRBV9,TRBJ2-7,TRBD1,TGTGCCAGCAGCTCAGAGGGACAGGGAGCTTCCGAGCAGTACTTC,CASSSEGQGASEQYF
.,TRBV7-3,TRBJ2-5,TRBD1,TGTGCCAGCAGCTTAAGGGCCGGGACAGGGGTGCGTTGTCGGTACCAAGAGACCCAGTACTTC,CASSLRAGTGVRCRYQETQYF
few,TRBV5-5,TRBJ1-5,TRBD1,TGTGCCAGCAGTCCACACCCCGGGACAGGGGCATATCAGCCCCAGCATTTT,CASSPHPGTGAYQPQHF
.,TRBV27,TRBJ1-2,.,TGTGCCAGCAGTTTAGTGGCTCCTCCCTATGGCTACACCTTC,CASSLVAPPYGYTF
few,TRBV28,TRBJ1-1,.,TGTGCCAGCAGTTTTGGGGGGGACCTAACCAACACTGAAGCTTTCTTT,CASSFGGDLTNTEAFF
.,TRBV7-6,TRBJ1-1,.,TGTGCCAGCAGCTTAAGGGACAAGCCCGACATGAACACTGAAGCTTTCTTT,CASSLRDKPDMNTEAFF
.,TRBV5-1,TRBJ2-1,.,TGCGCCAGCAGCTTGGGTGGCTCTAGCTCCTACAATGAGCAGTTCTTC,CASSLGGSSSYNEQFF
.,TRBV14,TRBJ2-1,TRBD2,TGTGCCAGCAGCCAACAGGGAGCGGGGGGTCCCGAGCAGTTCTTC,CASSQQGAGGPEQFF
.,TRBV5-1,TRBJ1-1,TRBD1,TGCGCCAGCAGCCAGAGGACAGGGTGGATGAACACTGAAGCTTTCTTT,CASSQRTGWMNTEAFF
.,TRBV7-9,TRBJ2-7,.,TGTGCCAGCAGCCCCGCCGCAGGATACTACGAGCAGTACTTC,CASSPAAGYYEQYF
.,TRBV6-6,TRBJ2-5,.,TGTGCCAGCAGCGGTCCGGCTAGGACCCAGTACTTC,CASSGPARTQYF
.,TRBV25-1,TRBJ1-2,TRBD1,TGTGCCAGCAGCGTAACAGGGGCCTATGGCTACACCTTC,CASSVTGAYGYTF
.,TRBV6-5,TRBJ2-3,.,TGTGCCAGCAGTGGGGGGGGCCCCACAGATACGCAGTATTTT,CASSGGGPTDTQYF
.,TRBV6-5,TRBJ2-5,.,TGTGCCAGCAGTTACTCCCGGGGTGGAGAGACCCAGTACTTC,CASSYSRGGETQYF
.,TRBV4-2,TRBJ1-2,.,TGTGCCAGCAGCCAAGCCACAGGAGCCCACACCTTC,CASSQATGAHTF
.,TRBV19,TRBJ1-5,.,TGTGCCAGTAGTGAGTTGGCAGGCCAGCGGGATCAGCCCCAGCATTTT,CASSELAGQRDQPQHF
.,TRBV28,TRBJ1-4,.,TGTGCCAGCAGTTTATGGGGGGCCGGTTTGGATGAAAAACTGTTTTTT,CASSLWGAGLDEKLFF
.,TRBV4-3,TRBJ2-7,.,TGCGCCAGCAGCGAAACGGCCGTGCGGTCGGCAAACGAGCAGTACTTC,CASSETAVRSANEQYF
.,TRBV7-2,TRBJ2-7,TRBD2,TGTGCCAGCAGCTCAAGCGGGGGGAGAAACGAGCAGTACTTC,CASSSSGGRNEQYF
few,TRBV11-2,TRBJ1-1,.,TGTGCCAGCAGCAGACAGGTAGGAAGTACTGAAGCTTTCTTT,CASSRQVGSTEAFF
few,TRBV5-1,TRBJ1-1,.,TGCGCCAGCAGCTCTAAGAACACTGAAGCTTTCTTT,CASSSKNTEAFF